This T cell receptor beta chain was profiled in a study of T-cell memory formation after mild COVID-19. As for the study in general: TCR clusters were mostly donor specific.

Whole-study findings and limits: Pre-infection memory contained some responding clones, which suggested that cross-reactive memory had joined. CD4+ contracting clones were mainly CM and EM; CD8+ ones, EMRA.

The V and J ends lost 0 bases and 2 bases respectively, with 9 bases between them. Germline V gives CDR1 SGDLS, CDR2 YYNGEE. CDR3 length: 14 amino acids. Libraries for TCRalpha and TCRbeta carried sample barcodes and unique molecular identifiers via 5'RACE. MiXCR, run by TCRdb on the 5' RACE reads, gives a single entry per CDR3 protein. The sample carries a few hundred thousand distinct CDR3 sequences, 25% to 35% recorded once. This clonotype occurred a few times. Its antigen is not identified. V and J are TRBV9 and TRBJ2-7, with D possibly being TRBD2 (5 bases). Sequenced input: PBMCs or a T cell subset sorted from them (not recorded which). The TCR comes from an adult woman who had mild COVID-19 (a few samples of this study predate the infection). Cell type and time point are not known. The CDR3 DNA reads as TGTGCCAGCAGCGTAGGAGAGGGCGCCTACGAGCAGTACTTC. Amino acids: CASSVGEGAYEQYF.